Sequencing of this T cell receptor (beta chain) was carried out in a study of CD8 T cells in Susac syndrome (dated by TCRdb to 2018 to 2020). In terms of the full investigation: Repertoire sequencing was used to test whether CD8+ T cell activation and differentiation in Susac syndrome was antigen driven. The study compared CD8+ T cell repertoire clonality among 11 to 12 healthy donors, approximately 14 Susac syndrome patients and fewer than 19 multiple sclerosis patients. What the work shows at the level of the full study, not this receptor alone: The TCR sequencing and HLA analysis was acknowledged to have included a relatively small number of individuals.

RNA was extracted using the RNeasy kit, and roughly 0.5 to 1 microgram was reverse transcribed with random hexamers. The immunoSEQ multiplex PCR assay, covering 54 Vbeta and 13 Jbeta segments, was used to amplify TCR beta CDR3 regions. To correct PCR amplification bias, a synthetic template baseline was used for both primer optimization and computational correction. The authors' analysis ran thus. Only productive sequences were kept, with reads annotated to V, D and J genes according to IMGT and analyzed in immunoSEQ Analyzer. Clonality was calculated as one minus the Shannon entropy normalized by log2 of the number of productive unique sequences. For each patient and control, public and private clones were evaluated among the 100 most prevalent clones. A clone was defined as Susac-specific if it was absent from the healthy and MS cohorts, from about 1,100 published viral clones and from other ImmuneACCESS disease sequences. TCRdb reprocessed the public reads (quality trimming at Q25 with fastp, clone calling with MiXCR) and kept in-frame beta chains. For every CDR3 protein sequence, its rows merge into one entry that carries the most common genes and DNA. The V and J calls, along with clone size, are taken from TCRdb and not from the paper's own processing. The table for this sample lists some 300,000 distinct CDR3 sequences; 80% to 90% of them were counted only once. The biggest ten clones account for about 0.11% of the sample.

Peripheral blood CD8+ and CD4+ T cells from healthy donors, Susac syndrome patients and multiple sclerosis patients were profiled using high-throughput TCR beta sequencing. Treatment-naive patients with stable or active relapsing-remitting disease fulfilling revised McDonald criteria were used as multiple sclerosis controls. Bulk CD8+ and CD4+ T cells were purified magnetically by negative isolation, whereas CD8+ TEMRA cells were enriched by FACS. Blood was collected in EDTA tubes and processed within 24 hours, with PBMCs isolated through density gradient centrifugation. PBMCs intended for TCR sequencing were frozen in liquid nitrogen and were later thawed in a 37 degrees C water bath. Purity of sorted or isolated CD4+, CD8+ and CD8+ TEMRA cells was at least 90%. CDR1 MDHEN and CDR2 SYDVKM are derived from the germline V gene. The CDR3, from cysteine to phenylalanine, totals 14 residues. Only the CDR3 DNA is retained, 42 bases long and in frame from the first base. V loses 9 bases, J loses 0 bases, and the germline ends lie 12 bases apart.

As to this clonotype: Its antigen target is currently unknown. Base qualities are not provided; no much larger clone lies one nucleotide away.

The sequence is built from TRBV28 and TRBJ1-5; the D gene identity is not certain. The source is a human donor with multiple sclerosis. The sample was CD8+ T cells from PBMCs. The DNA reads as follows: TGTGCCAGAAATAGCCCATATAGCAATCAGCCCCAGCATTTT. Its protein is CARNSPYSNQPQHF.